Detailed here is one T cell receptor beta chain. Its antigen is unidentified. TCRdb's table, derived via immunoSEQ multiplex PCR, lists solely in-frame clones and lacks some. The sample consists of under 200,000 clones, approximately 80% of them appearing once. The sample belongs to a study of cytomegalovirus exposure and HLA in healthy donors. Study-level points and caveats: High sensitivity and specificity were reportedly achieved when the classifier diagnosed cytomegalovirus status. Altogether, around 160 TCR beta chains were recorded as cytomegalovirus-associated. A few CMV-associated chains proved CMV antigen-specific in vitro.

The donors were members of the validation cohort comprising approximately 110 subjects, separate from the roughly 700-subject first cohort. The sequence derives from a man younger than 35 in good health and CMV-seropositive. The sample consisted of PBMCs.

The CDR3 DNA sequence: TGCGCCAGCAGCTTGGACGGGACAATTAATGAAAAACTGTTTTTT. This codes for CASSLDGTINEKLFF. V usage is TRBV5-1 and J usage is TRBJ1-4; tentative D call: TRBD1 (6 bases). Trimming stripped 0 bases from V and 4 bases from J, with 10 bases between. Germline V gene sequence: CDR1 SGHRS, CDR2 YFSETQ. This CDR3 has 15 residues.